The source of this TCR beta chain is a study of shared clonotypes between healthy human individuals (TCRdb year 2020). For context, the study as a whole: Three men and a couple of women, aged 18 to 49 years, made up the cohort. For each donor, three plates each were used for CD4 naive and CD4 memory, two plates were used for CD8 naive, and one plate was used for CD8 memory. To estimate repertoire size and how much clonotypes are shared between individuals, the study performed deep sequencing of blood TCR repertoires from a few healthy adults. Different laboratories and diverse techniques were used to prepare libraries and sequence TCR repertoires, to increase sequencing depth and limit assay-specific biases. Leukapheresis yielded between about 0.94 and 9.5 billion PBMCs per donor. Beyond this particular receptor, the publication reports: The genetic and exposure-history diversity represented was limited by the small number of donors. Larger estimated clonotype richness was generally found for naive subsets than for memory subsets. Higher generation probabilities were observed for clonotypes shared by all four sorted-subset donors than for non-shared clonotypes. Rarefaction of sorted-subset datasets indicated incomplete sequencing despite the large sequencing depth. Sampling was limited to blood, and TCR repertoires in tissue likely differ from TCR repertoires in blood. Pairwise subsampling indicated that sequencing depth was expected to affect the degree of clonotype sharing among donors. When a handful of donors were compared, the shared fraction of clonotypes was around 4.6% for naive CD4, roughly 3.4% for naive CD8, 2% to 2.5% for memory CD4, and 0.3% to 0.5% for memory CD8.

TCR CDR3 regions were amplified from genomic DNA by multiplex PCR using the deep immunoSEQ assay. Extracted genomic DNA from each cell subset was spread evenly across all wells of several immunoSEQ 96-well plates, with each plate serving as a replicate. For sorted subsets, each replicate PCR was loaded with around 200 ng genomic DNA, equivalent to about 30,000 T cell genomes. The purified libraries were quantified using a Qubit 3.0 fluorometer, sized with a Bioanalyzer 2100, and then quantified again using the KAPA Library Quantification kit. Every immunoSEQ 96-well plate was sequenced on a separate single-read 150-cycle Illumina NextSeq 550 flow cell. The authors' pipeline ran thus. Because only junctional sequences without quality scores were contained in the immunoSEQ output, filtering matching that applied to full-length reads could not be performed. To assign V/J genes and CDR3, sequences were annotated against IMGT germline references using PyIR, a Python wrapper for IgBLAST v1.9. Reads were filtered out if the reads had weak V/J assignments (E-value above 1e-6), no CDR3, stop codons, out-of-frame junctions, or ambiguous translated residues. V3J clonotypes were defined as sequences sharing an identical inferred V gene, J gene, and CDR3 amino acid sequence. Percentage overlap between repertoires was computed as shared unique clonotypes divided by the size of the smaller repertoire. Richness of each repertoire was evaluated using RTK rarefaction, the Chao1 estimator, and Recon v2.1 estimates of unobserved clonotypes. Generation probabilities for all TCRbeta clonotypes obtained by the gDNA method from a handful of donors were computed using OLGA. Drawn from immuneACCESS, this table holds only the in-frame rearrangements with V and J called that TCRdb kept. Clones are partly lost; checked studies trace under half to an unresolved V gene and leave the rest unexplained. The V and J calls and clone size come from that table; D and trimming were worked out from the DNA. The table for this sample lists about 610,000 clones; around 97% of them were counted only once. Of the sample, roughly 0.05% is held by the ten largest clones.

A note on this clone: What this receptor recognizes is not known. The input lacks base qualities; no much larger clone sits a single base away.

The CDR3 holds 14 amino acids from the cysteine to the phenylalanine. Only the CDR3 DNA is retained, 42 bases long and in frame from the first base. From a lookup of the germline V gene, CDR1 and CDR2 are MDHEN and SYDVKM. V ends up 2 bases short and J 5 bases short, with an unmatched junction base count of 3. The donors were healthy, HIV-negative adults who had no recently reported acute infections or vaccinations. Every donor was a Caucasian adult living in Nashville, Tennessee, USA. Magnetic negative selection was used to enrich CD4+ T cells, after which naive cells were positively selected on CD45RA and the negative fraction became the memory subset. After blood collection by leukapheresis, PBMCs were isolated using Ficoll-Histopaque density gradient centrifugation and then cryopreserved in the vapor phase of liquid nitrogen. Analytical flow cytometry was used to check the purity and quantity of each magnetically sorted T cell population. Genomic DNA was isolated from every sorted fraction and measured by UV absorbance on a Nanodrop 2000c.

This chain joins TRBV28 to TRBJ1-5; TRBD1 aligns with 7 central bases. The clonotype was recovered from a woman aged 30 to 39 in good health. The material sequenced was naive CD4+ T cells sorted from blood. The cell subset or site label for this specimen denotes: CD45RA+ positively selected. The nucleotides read TGTGCCAGCAGTTTAAACAGGGGTGATCAGCCCCAGCATTTT. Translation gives CASSLNRGDQPQHF.